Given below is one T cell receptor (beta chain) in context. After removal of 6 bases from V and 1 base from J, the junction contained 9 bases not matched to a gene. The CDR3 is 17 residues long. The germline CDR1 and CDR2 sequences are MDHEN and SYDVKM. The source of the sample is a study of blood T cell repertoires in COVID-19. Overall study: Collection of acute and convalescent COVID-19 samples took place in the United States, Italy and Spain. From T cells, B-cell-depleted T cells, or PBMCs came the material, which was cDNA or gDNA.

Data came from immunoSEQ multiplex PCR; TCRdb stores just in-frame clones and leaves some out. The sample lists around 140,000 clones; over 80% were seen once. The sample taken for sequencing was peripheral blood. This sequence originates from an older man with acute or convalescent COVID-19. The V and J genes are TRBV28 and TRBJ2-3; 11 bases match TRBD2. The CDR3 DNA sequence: TGTGCCAGCAGGCCGACTAGCGGGGCACAGGGCACAGATACGCAGTATTTT. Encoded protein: CASRPTSGAQGTDTQYF.